Shown below are 17 T cell receptor beta chains from a single sample sequenced in a study of identical twins. TCRdb re-called the 5' RACE reads through MiXCR, storing one row per CDR3 protein. The profile shows about 470,000 distinct CDR3 sequences, less than 25% of them singletons. These same data were also listed under a study on T cells expressing NK-cell markers.

Input material: CD4+ T cells sorted from blood. Receptors were obtained from a woman under 30 in good health.

This clonotype has a handful of counts. The V call is TRBV7-2, the J call TRBJ2-5, with D possibly being TRBD1 or TRBD2 (6 bases each). The CDR3 is made up of 15 amino acids. Germline CDR1 and CDR2: SGHTA and FQGNSA. Deletions cut 1 base from V and 2 bases from J, with 11 bases between. The CDR3 is CASSLGAGQQETQYF. Written as DNA, the CDR3 is TGTGCCAGCAGCTTAGGGGCGGGACAACAAGAGACCCAGTACTTC.

Only a few counts were recorded for this clonotype. The gene calls are TRBV9 and TRBJ1-1, with 7 bases matching TRBD1. Germline-derived CDR1 and CDR2 are SGDLS and YYNGEE. The length of the CDR3 is 16 residues. J gave up 0 bases and V 4 bases, and 9 bases lay outside the gene matches. The CDR3 is CASSIRDSGMNTEAFF. The CDR3 DNA follows: TGTGCCAGCAGCATCCGGGACAGCGGGATGAACACTGAAGCTTTCTTT.

The chain joins TRBV7-9 to TRBJ2-1; TRBD1 might be the D (6 bases). Germline V gives CDR1 SEHNR, CDR2 FQNEAQ (reference sequence). The CDR3 has 14 residues. With 5 bases removed from V and 12 bases from J, the gap between germline ends came to 20 bases. CDR3 bases: TGTGCCAGCAGCCTAACGATGTCGACAGGAAGGCAGTTCTTC. Amino acid sequence: CASSLTMSTGRQFF.

This clonotype was picked up a small number of times. The chain carries TRBV29-1 and TRBJ2-1; 7 bases are a match to TRBD1. Per the germline V gene, CDR1 is SQVTM and CDR2 is ANQGSEA. There are 13 residues in the CDR3. CDR3 amino acids: CSDRQGAYNEQFF. In DNA form, the CDR3 reads TGCAGTGATCGACAGGGAGCCTACAATGAGCAGTTCTTC.

The chain is built from TRBV5-1 and TRBJ2-7; tentative D call: TRBD2 (5 bases). The CDR3 extends over 14 amino acids. From germline, CDR1 is SGHRS and CDR2 YFSETQ. The germline V and J ends were trimmed by 0 bases and 6 bases, with 13 bases remaining between them. The CDR3 spells CASSLAEGLAEQYF. Written as DNA, the CDR3 is TGCGCCAGCAGCTTGGCGGAAGGTCTAGCCGAGCAGTACTTC.

The V call is TRBV7-9, the J call TRBJ2-7, with TRBD2 identical over 8 bases. The ends lost 6 bases at V and 3 bases at J; junction bases unmatched: 4. Per the germline V gene, CDR1 is SEHNR and CDR2 is FQNEAQ (reference sequence). This CDR3 is 13 amino acids long. Written as DNA, the CDR3 is TGTGCCAGCAGTGACGGGGGGGACTACGAGCAGTACTTC. Protein: CASSDGGDYEQYF. The full variable domain, in which reference TRBV7-9 and TRBJ2-7 provide the parts outside the CDR3, is DTGVSQNPRHKITKRGQNVTFRCDPISEHNRLYWYRQTLGQGPEFLTYFQNEAQLEKSRLLSDRFSAERPKGSFSTLEIQRTEQGDSAMYLCASSDGGDYEQYFGPGTRLTVT.

This clonotype has only a few counts. The chain joins TRBV3-1 to TRBJ2-1; D might be TRBD2 (6 bases). Germline V gene sequence: CDR1 LGHDT, CDR2 YNNKEL (reference sequence). Trimming shortened V by 4 bases and J by 9 bases, and 16 bases separated the two germline ends. The CDR3 contains 14 residues. The CDR3 loop reads CASSLLTRGGEQFF. CDR3 coding DNA: TGTGCCAGCAGCCTGTTGACTAGGGGAGGTGAGCAGTTCTTC.

This clonotype was counted a few times. The chain recombines TRBV27 with TRBJ1-4; D is possibly TRBD1 (6 bases). Trimming removed 3 bases from V and 8 bases from J, with 16 bases in between. Germline CDR1 reads MNHEY; CDR2 reads SMNVEV (reference sequence). The CDR3 extends over 15 amino acids. CDR3 sequence: CASSFAWGAGEKLFF. The CDR3 DNA is TGTGCCAGCAGTTTCGCTTGGGGGGCTGGGGAAAAACTGTTTTTT.

The chain employs TRBV3-1 and TRBJ2-1; 9 bases are shared with TRBD2. The V gene's germline CDR1 is LGHDT and CDR2 YNNKEL (reference sequence). This CDR3 has 15 residues. V lost 4 bases and J lost 6; bases outside the gene matches: 7. CDR3 bases: TGTGCCAGCAGCCCCCGAGCGGGGGGCGGCAATGAGCAGTTCTTC. It is translated as CASSPRAGGGNEQFF.

Only a few counts were recorded for this clonotype. This chain links TRBV5-1 with TRBJ2-2; no firm D call. Trimming cost V 0 bases and J 4 bases, with 4 bases left between them. Germline CDR1 reads SGHRS; CDR2 reads YFSETQ. This CDR3 has 13 amino acids. The CDR3 DNA reads TGCGCCAGCAGCTTGGACAGCACCGGGGAGCTGTTTTTT. Translated, it gives CASSLDSTGELFF.

The chain links TRBV20-1 to TRBJ2-5; maybe TRBD1 (5 bases). V was clipped by 5 bases and J by 1 base, with 20 bases between them. Germline assignment: CDR1 DFQATT and CDR2 SNEGSKA (reference sequence). This CDR3 comprises 16 residues. The CDR3 DNA is TGCAGTGCTGGGGCCTCTCGGCAGCTAATCCAAGAGACCCAGTACTTC. It encodes CSAGASRQLIQETQYF.

This clonotype was observed a handful of times. The chain has TRBV4-3 and TRBJ2-3, with D perhaps TRBD2 (6 bases). V was shortened by 2 bases and J by 5 bases, with 17 bases between the two germline ends. The CDR3 contains 16 residues. CDR1 and CDR2 from the germline V gene are LGHNA and YSLEER. The CDR3 loop reads CASSQLSGGPGDTQYF. DNA for the CDR3: TGCGCCAGCAGCCAACTCTCCGGAGGGCCCGGAGATACGCAGTATTTT.

This clonotype has more than one count but fewer than ten. The chain carries TRBV7-8 and TRBJ1-1; no definite D call. The V and J ends lost 1 base and 6 bases respectively, with 9 bases between them. The germline V gene has CDR1 SGHVS and CDR2 FQNEAQ. This CDR3 is 13 amino acids long. For the CDR3, the DNA is TGTGCCAGCAGCTTAGAATTGGCTGCTGAAGCTTTCTTT. This translates into CASSLELAAEAFF.

The gene calls are TRBV5-1 and TRBJ2-7; TRBD1 matches at 12 bases. The germline CDR1 and CDR2 sequences are SGHRS and YFSETQ. This CDR3 contains 16 residues. With 3 bases clipped from V and 7 bases from J, the junction kept 11 bases outside the gene matches. The CDR3 sequence is CASSSHSGQGAPEQYF. The DNA of the CDR3 is TGCGCCAGCAGCTCGCACTCGGGACAGGGGGCGCCTGAGCAGTACTTC.

This clonotype was counted a few times. The chain uses TRBV12-3 or TRBV12-4 and TRBJ2-1; possibly TRBD1 for D (6 bases). Trimming removed 2 bases at V and 4 bases at J, with 15 bases between. The CDR3 has 16 amino acids. The CDR3 loop is CASSLSPGHLYNEQFF. The CDR3 DNA is TGTGCCAGCAGTTTAAGCCCGGGACACCTATACAATGAGCAGTTCTTC.

CDR3 bases: TGTGCCACCCGGGAATTTAGCAATCAGCCCCAGCATTTT. Translation: CATREFSNQPQHF. The chain employs TRBV6-1 and TRBJ1-5, with D unclear. The V end lost 10 bases, the J end lost 0 bases, and 10 bases lay between the germline ends. The CDR3 length is 13 residues. The germline CDR1 and CDR2 sequences are MNHNS and SASEGT.

The gene calls are TRBV6-2 or TRBV6-3 and TRBJ2-5; 7 nucleotides align to TRBD2. After removal of 0 bases from V and 4 bases from J, the junction contained 14 bases not matched to a gene. The CDR3 has 18 amino acids. Germline lookup yields CDR1 MNHEY and CDR2 SVGEGT. The CDR3 DNA reads as TGTGCCAGCAGTTACTCGTCGCGACTAGCAACATCACGAGAGACCCAGTACTTC. Translated, it gives CASSYSSRLATSRETQYF.